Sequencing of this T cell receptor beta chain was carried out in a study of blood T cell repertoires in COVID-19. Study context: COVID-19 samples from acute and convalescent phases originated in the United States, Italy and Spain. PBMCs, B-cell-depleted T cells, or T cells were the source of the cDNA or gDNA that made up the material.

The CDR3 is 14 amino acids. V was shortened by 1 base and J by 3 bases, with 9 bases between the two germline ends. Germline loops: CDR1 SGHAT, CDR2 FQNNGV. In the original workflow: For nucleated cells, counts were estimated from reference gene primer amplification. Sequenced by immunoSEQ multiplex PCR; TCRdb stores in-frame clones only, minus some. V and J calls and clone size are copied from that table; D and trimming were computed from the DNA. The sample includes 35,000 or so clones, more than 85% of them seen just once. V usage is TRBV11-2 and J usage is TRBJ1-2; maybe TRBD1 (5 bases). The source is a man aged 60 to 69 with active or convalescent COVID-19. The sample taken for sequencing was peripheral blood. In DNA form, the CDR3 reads TGTGCCAGCAGCTTAGGGGGCAGCTACTATGGCTACACCTTC. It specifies CASSLGGSYYGYTF.